This T cell receptor (beta chain) came from a study of T cell responses to AZD1222 COVID-19 vaccine. Study-wide points: Two AZD1222 administrations were followed by greater Spike-specific TCR breadth and depth. The donor group comprised mostly white British people and more females; the analysis possibly underestimated clonal diversity. Regions 160-218 and 743-854 dominated among vaccine-associated CD4 TCRs spanning spike.

The CDR3 length is 18 residues. Note on this clone: Its antigen is unknown.

Sequencing used immunoSEQ multiplex PCR; TCRdb keeps in-frame clones, though not all of them. Of tens of thousands of clones in the sample, about 89% were seen once. This clonotype originated in an adult in good health. The rearrangement uses TRBV21-1 and TRBJ1-2; the listed D gene, TRBD1, was not tested against the DNA. TRBV21-1 is described as a pseudogene. The material was peripheral blood, obtained on day 0 of AZD1222 vaccination. The CDR3 spells CASSNPTRRQGVGYGYTF. Written as DNA, the CDR3 is TGTGCCAGCAGCAACCCAACCAGAAGACAGGGAGTGGGCTATGGCTACACCTTC.